These 15 T cell receptor beta chains were all obtained from the same sample, sequenced in a study. Each CDR3 protein is one row after TCRdb ran MiXCR on the reads. Its clone listing holds roughly 59 distinct CDR3 sequences. Sequenced sample: CD8+ T cells (not recorded whether cultured). Receptors were obtained from a male donor.

This clonotype has only one observation. One end of the junction varies from germline; a read error may be responsible. This chain joins TRBV7-6 and TRBJ1-4; D unclear. Germline-derived CDR1 and CDR2 are SGHVS and FNYEAQ. The CDR3 sequence is 16 residues long. The CDR3 DNA reads as TGTGCCAGCAGCCTCGCTCCTGGAGCATCTAATGGAAAACTGTTTTTT. Protein: CASSLAPGASNGKLFF. Drawing the rest from reference TRBV7-6 and TRBJ1-4, the complete variable domain is GAGVSQSPRYKVTKRGQDVALRCDPISGHVSLYWYRQALGQGPEFLTYFNYEAQQDKSGLPNDRFSAERPEGSISTLTIQRTEQRDSAMYRCASSLAPGASNGKLFFGSGTQLSVL.

Comment on this clonotype: This may be a read error: a much more frequent sequence differs by one nucleotide. The V gene is TRBV27, the J gene TRBJ2-1; no firm D call. Germline CDR1 reads MNHEY; CDR2 reads SMNVEV (reference sequence). The CDR3 length is 15 residues. The CDR3 loop is CASSFRQSNYNGQFF. The CDR3 coding sequence is TGTGCCAGCAGTTTCCGGCAATCTAACTACAATGGGCAGTTCTTC.

Relative to its sample, this clonotype is large. V and J are TRBV19 and TRBJ2-2; D might be TRBD2 (6 bases). The CDR3 sequence is 18 residues long. Trimming removed 6 bases from V and 0 bases from J, with 20 bases in between. Germline CDR1 and CDR2: LNHDA and SQIVND (reference sequence). DNA of the CDR3: TGTGCCAGTAGCGGGGGACGAGTCCTAACCGCGAACACCGGGGAGCTGTTTTTT. Encoded protein: CASSGGRVLTANTGELFF.

This clonotype is termed hyperexpanded. J is TRBJ2-7 and V is TRBV6-6, with D unclear. With 5 bases removed from V and 2 bases from J, the gap between germline ends came to 10 bases. Germline lookup yields CDR1 MNHNY and CDR2 SVGAGI (reference sequence). CDR3 length equals 13 residues. This CDR3 reads CASSLGPAYEQYF. Written as DNA, the CDR3 is TGTGCCAGCAGTCTTGGACCGGCCTACGAGCAGTACTTC.

This clonotype rates as large. The J gene is TRBJ2-7, the V gene TRBV5-1; the D gene is possibly TRBD1 (5 bases). The V and J ends lost 5 bases and 3 bases respectively, with 15 bases between them. This CDR3 contains 14 residues. Germline-derived CDR1 and CDR2 are SGHRS and YFSETQ. The CDR3 loop is CASRGSDNYYEQYF. The CDR3 DNA reads as TGCGCCAGCAGAGGGTCGGACAACTACTACGAGCAGTACTTC.

By share, this clonotype ranks as medium-sized (0.01 to 0.1%). This rearrangement joins TRBV27 to TRBJ2-3; D might be TRBD2 (5 bases). V was shortened by 4 bases and J by 4 bases, with 9 bases between the two germline ends. CDR1 is MNHEY, CDR2 SMNVEV, per germline (reference sequence). CDR3 length: 13 residues. In nucleotides, the CDR3 is TGTGCCAGCAGTTCGCAGAGGGCAGATACGCAGTATTTT. This encodes CASSSQRADTQYF.

In this sample, this clonotype is large (0.1 to 1%). V is TRBV14 and J is TRBJ2-1; TRBD2 might be the D (6 bases). Trimming pared 1 base from V and 4 bases from J, leaving 14 bases between. This CDR3 has 16 residues. The germline V gene encodes CDR1 SGHDN and CDR2 FVKESK. DNA for the CDR3: TGTGCCAGCAGCCAAGTGGGACTCAGGATTTACAATGAGCAGTTCTTC. Protein: CASSQVGLRIYNEQFF.

This clonotype is classed as hyperexpanded. The chain employs TRBV4-1 and TRBJ1-1; D uncertain. CDR1 MGHRA and CDR2 YSYEKL come from the germline V gene. V dropped 0 bases and J dropped 6 bases, with 8 bases sitting between them. CDR3 length: 13 residues. The CDR3 DNA reads TGCGCCAGCAGCCAAGAAAGATGGGCTGAAGCTTTCTTT. It encodes CASSQERWAEAFF.

This clonotype is deemed hyperexpanded. The chain combines TRBV20-1 with TRBJ2-1; D is unresolved. Trimming shortened V by 0 bases and J by 4 bases, and 16 bases separated the two germline ends. Germline CDR1 is DFQATT and CDR2 is SNEGSKA (reference sequence). CDR3 length: 16 residues. CDR3 amino acids: CSARDLGYGLYNEQFF. The CDR3 DNA is TGCAGTGCTAGAGATCTAGGGTACGGTCTTTACAATGAGCAGTTCTTC.

The rearrangement joins TRBV5-3 to TRBJ2-1, with D perhaps TRBD2 (6 bases). TRBV5-3 is annotated as an ORF whose role is uncertain. The CDR3 has 18 residues. V was shortened by 3 bases and J by 11 bases, with 30 bases between the two germline ends. Written as DNA, the CDR3 is TGTGCCAGAAGCTGCGAGATCGTACAACGGTACGGAGGGTGTAAGCAGTTCTTC. It encodes CARSCEIVQRYGGCKQFF.

Here the CDR3 DNA reads TGCAGCGCTGCATTAACGACGACAGAGTGGGAAAAACTGTTTTTT. The encoded protein is CSAALTTTEWEKLFF. The chain recombines TRBV29-1 with TRBJ1-4; tentative D call: TRBD1 (5 bases). The CDR3 is made up of 15 amino acids. The germline V gene has CDR1 SQVTM and CDR2 ANQGSEA. With 7 bases removed from V and 8 bases from J, the gap between germline ends came to 23 bases. Variable domain in full (rest from reference TRBV29-1 and TRBJ1-4): SAVISQKPSRDICQRGTSLTIQCQVDSQVTMMFWYRQQPGQSLTLIATANQGSEATYESGFVIDKFPISRPNLTFSTLTVSNMSPEDSSIYLCSAALTTTEWEKLFFGSGTQLSVL.

Of note for this clonotype: It may be a read error: a sequence one base away is much more abundant. The rearrangement uses TRBV27 and TRBJ2-3, with 7 bases lining up with TRBD1. This CDR3 contains 13 residues. V lost 4 bases to trimming and J lost 4 bases; unmatched junction nucleotides: 2. CDR1 and CDR2 (germline): MNHEY, SMNVEV (reference sequence). The CDR3 sequence: CASSSQGADTQYF. CDR3 coding DNA: TGTGCCAGCAGTTCGCAGGGGGCAGATACGCAGTATTTT.

This chain links TRBV20-1 with TRBJ2-3, with no clear D. Germline V CDR1 and CDR2: DFQATT, SNEGSKA (reference sequence). The V and J ends lost 5 bases and 7 bases respectively, with 7 bases between them. This CDR3 is built from 10 residues. For the CDR3, the DNA is TGCAGTGCTCTGCGTAATACGCAGTATTTT. Translation gives CSALRNTQYF.

Relative to its sample, this clonotype is large. The chain links TRBV4-1 to TRBJ2-1; D not resolved. Germline CDR1 MGHRA, CDR2 YSYEKL. V was clipped by 1 base and J by 9 bases, with 7 bases between them. The CDR3 consists of 12 residues. The CDR3 region has the DNA TGCGCCAGCAGCCAAGGGCGAGGTGAGCAGTTCTTC. Its protein product is CASSQGRGEQFF.

This clonotype was seen only a few times. The chain joins TRBV7-6 to TRBJ1-4; D ambiguous. V was shortened by 8 bases and J by 0 bases, with 16 bases between the two germline ends. This CDR3 has 16 residues. Germline CDR1 reads SGHVS; CDR2 reads FNYEAQ. CDR3 loop: CASGLAPGATNEKLFF. CDR3 coding DNA: TGTGCCAGCGGCCTCGCTCCCGGAGCAACTAATGAAAAACTGTTTTTT.